These 32 T cell receptor beta chains originate from one sample sequenced in a study of blood T cells in healthy people across ages. A second roughly 6 to 12 cycle PCR used barcoded and J-beta primers. TCRdb itself ran the 5' RACE reads through MiXCR, one entry per CDR3 protein. The table has about 290,000 distinct CDR3 sequences, roughly 26% seen once. What was sequenced was blood. These receptors were taken from a woman in her 70s in good health.

Regarding this clonotype: Mismatch with germline at one junction end may stem from a read error. The chain links TRBV28 to TRBJ1-1; D is perhaps TRBD1 (5 bases). There are 13 residues in the CDR3. Germline CDR1 and CDR2: MDHEN and SYDVKM. Here the CDR3 DNA reads TGTGCCAGCAGTGTGGGGCTGAAAACTGAAGCTTTCTTT. Its translation: CASSVGLKTEAFF.

The J gene is TRBJ2-5, the V gene TRBV9, with 10 positions matching TRBD2. CDR1 SGDLS and CDR2 YYNGEE come from the germline V gene. The J segment lost 1 base and the V segment lost 3 bases, leaving 3 bases of the junction unmatched. The CDR3 spans 15 residues. The CDR3 DNA reads as TGTGCCAGCAGCGACCGACTAGCGGGCCAAGAGACCCAGTACTTC. Amino acid sequence: CASSDRLAGQETQYF. Full variable domain (outside the CDR3, taken from reference TRBV9 and TRBJ2-5): DSGVTQTPKHLITATGQRVTLRCSPRSGDLSVYWYQQSLDQGLQFLIQYYNGEERAKGNILERFSAQQFPDLHSELNLSSLELGDSALYFCASSDRLAGQETQYFGPGTRLLVL.

The gene calls are TRBV29-1 and TRBJ1-6; the D gene is possibly TRBD1 (6 bases). Trimming pared 4 bases from V and 2 bases from J, leaving 6 bases between. The CDR3 spans 13 residues. Germline values: CDR1 SQVTM, CDR2 ANQGSEA. In DNA, the CDR3 is TGCAGCGTTGGACAGGCCTATAATTCACCCCTCCACTTT. Its protein is CSVGQAYNSPLHF. Drawing the rest from reference TRBV29-1 and TRBJ1-6, the complete variable domain is SAVISQKPSRDICQRGTSLTIQCQVDSQVTMMFWYRQQPGQSLTLIATANQGSEATYESGFVIDKFPISRPNLTFSTLTVSNMSPEDSSIYLCSVGQAYNSPLHFGNGTRLTVT.

In this sample, this clonotype turned up a few times. This chain connects TRBV20-1 to TRBJ2-5; TRBD2 matches at 8 bases. The CDR3 contains 17 residues. Germline loops: CDR1 DFQATT, CDR2 SNEGSKA (reference sequence). The J segment lost 5 bases and the V segment lost 0 bases, leaving 14 bases of the junction unmatched. The CDR3 DNA follows: TGCAGTGCTAGAGATTGGGCTAGCGGGTTCCGCCGGGAGACCCAGTACTTC. It specifies CSARDWASGFRRETQYF.

A few counts support this clonotype. An end of the junction does not agree with germline; a read error may underlie this. This chain joins TRBV7-2 and TRBJ1-6; D call uncertain. CDR1 is SGHTA and CDR2 is FQGNSA in the germline V gene. This CDR3 has 8 amino acids. DNA of the CDR3: TGCGATGGTTCACCCCTCCACTTT. It specifies CDGSPLHF.

For this clonotype: A junction boundary mismatches the germline segment, possibly from a read error. The V call is TRBV9, the J call TRBJ1-3, with unresolved D. Germline V gene sequence: CDR1 SGDLS, CDR2 YYNGEE. The CDR3 is 15 residues long. CDR3 DNA sequence: TGTGCCAGCAGCGTAACGGGAACCCCTGGAAACACCGTATATTTT. Residues: CASSVTGTPGNTVYF.

This clonotype turned up a few times. The conserved closing phenylalanine or tryptophan is absent in this CDR3, likely reflecting a read error. This chain links TRBV7-8 with TRBJ2-4; a possible D gene is TRBD1 (5 bases). The CDR3 has 13 residues. V was cut by 0 bases and J by 13 bases, with 13 bases left in between. Germline V CDR1 and CDR2: SGHVS, FQNEAQ. The CDR3 DNA sequence: TGTGCCAGCAGCTTAGCCCTTGGGGCTGGACAGTACCTC. Amino acids: CASSLALGAGQYL.

Only one count was recorded for this clonotype. The rearrangement uses TRBV27 and TRBJ2-2, with D perhaps TRBD2 (6 bases). V lost 2 bases, J lost 1 base, and 11 bases lay in between. Germline assignment: CDR1 MNHEY and CDR2 SMNVEV (reference sequence). The CDR3 consists of 16 residues. The CDR3 loop reads CASSLAAGLNTGELFF. DNA for the CDR3: TGTGCCAGCAGTTTAGCAGCGGGTTTGAACACCGGGGAGCTGTTTTTT.

The V call is TRBV6-1, the J call TRBJ2-5; no clear D gene. Germline lookup yields CDR1 MNHNS and CDR2 SASEGT. This CDR3 is 14 amino acids long. V was trimmed by 2 bases and J by 2 bases, leaving 9 bases between them. The CDR3 sequence: CASSESGRQETQYF. The CDR3 region has the DNA TGTGCCAGCAGTGAATCCGGCAGACAAGAGACCCAGTACTTC.

The V call is TRBV5-1, the J call TRBJ2-5, with 10 bases that match TRBD2. This CDR3 spans 17 amino acids. Trimming took 0 bases from V and 4 from J; bases not matched to a gene: 9. Germline CDR1 SGHRS, CDR2 YFSETQ. CDR3 coding DNA: TGCGCCAGCAGCTTGGCCGCGCTAGCGGGAGTCCGAGAGACCCAGTACTTC. Encoded protein: CASSLAALAGVRETQYF. The whole variable domain, remainder taken from reference TRBV5-1 and TRBJ2-5, is KAGVTQTPRYLIKTRGQQVTLSCSPISGHRSVSWYQQTPGQGLQFLFEYFSETQRNKGNFPGRFSGRQFSNSRSEMNVSTLELGDSALYLCASSLAALAGVRETQYFGPGTRLLVL.

This chain joins TRBV6-2 or TRBV6-3 and TRBJ2-7; 10 bases map to TRBD2. The CDR3 is 18 residues long. J lost 3 bases, V lost 0 bases, and 11 bases had no gene match. Per germline, CDR1 MNHEY and CDR2 SVGEGT. CDR3 sequence (DNA): TGTGCCAGCAGTTACTCGAGTTTAGCGGGAGGCCACTACTACGAGCAGTACTTC. As protein: CASSYSSLAGGHYYEQYF.

The chain carries TRBV7-9 and TRBJ2-7; no definite D call. V was cut by 5 bases and J by 4 bases, with 9 bases left in between. The CDR3 extends over 12 amino acids. CDR1 is SEHNR and CDR2 is FQNEAQ in the germline V gene (reference sequence). The CDR3 protein is CASSRPTYEQYF. CDR3 nucleotide sequence: TGTGCCAGCAGCCGACCGACTTACGAGCAGTACTTC.

This clonotype has just a few counts. This chain uses TRBV7-8 with TRBJ2-5; 10 bases fit TRBD2. Germline loops: CDR1 SGHVS, CDR2 FQNEAQ. The V and J ends lost 2 bases and 2 bases, in that order; junction bases with no gene match: 5. CDR3 length: 16 residues. The CDR3 loop is CASSLLLAGRQETQYF. CDR3 nucleotides: TGTGCCAGCAGCTTACTACTAGCGGGGCGACAAGAGACCCAGTACTTC.

The chain links TRBV5-8 to TRBJ1-5, with TRBD1 as a possible D gene (6 bases). V was clipped by 0 bases and J by 5 bases, with 12 bases between them. Germline-derived CDR1 and CDR2 are SGHTS and YDEGEE. The CDR3 has 15 residues. As DNA, the CDR3 is TGTGCCAGCAGCTTGGCCCCCGACAGGCATCAGCCCCAGCATTTT. This encodes CASSLAPDRHQPQHF. Filled out from reference TRBV5-8 and TRBJ1-5, the complete variable domain reads EAGVTQSPTHLIKTRGQQATLRCSPISGHTSVYWYQQALGLGLQFLLWYDEGEERNRGNFPPRFSGRQFPNYSSELNVNALELEDSALYLCASSLAPDRHQPQHFGDGTRLSIL.

This clonotype was picked up many times. The chain carries TRBV20-1 and TRBJ2-3; 12 positions match TRBD1. In germline, CDR1 is DFQATT, CDR2 SNEGSKA (reference sequence). CDR3 length equals 15 residues. V lost 0 bases, J lost 9 bases, and 7 bases stayed unmatched. DNA of the CDR3: TGCAGTGCTAGAGAGGGGGACAGGGGGCGCGGGACGCAGTATTTT. Its translation is CSAREGDRGRGTQYF.

The chain is built from TRBV3-1 and TRBJ2-5; 12 bases fit TRBD2. After removal of 5 bases from V and 4 bases from J, the junction contained 8 bases not matched to a gene. Germline CDR1 and CDR2: LGHDT and YNNKEL (reference sequence). The CDR3 length is 16 residues. The CDR3 coding sequence is TGTGCCAGCAGCTCGAGACTAGCGGGAGTGTTAGAGACCCAGTACTTC. It translates to CASSSRLAGVLETQYF.

The sample holds a few counts of this clonotype. The gene calls are TRBV5-1 and TRBJ2-6, with TRBD2 matching 11 bases. There are 18 residues in the CDR3. Trimming took 3 bases from V and 0 from J; bases not matched to a gene: 5. Looked up from germline, CDR1 is SGHRS and CDR2 is YFSETQ. DNA of the CDR3: TGCGCCAGCAGCTGGTTGACTAGCGGGAACTCTGGGGCCAACGTCCTGACTTTC. Translation gives CASSWLTSGNSGANVLTF.

V and J are TRBV10-3 and TRBJ1-1; TRBD1 might be the D (6 bases). Trimming removed 6 bases from V and 1 base from J, with 12 bases in between. The CDR3 is made up of 14 amino acids. Germline V CDR1 and CDR2: ENHRY, SYGVKD. CDR3 DNA sequence: TGTGCCATCAGCCTTCCAGGGGCGAACACTGAAGCTTTCTTT. It is translated as CAISLPGANTEAFF.

The V gene is TRBV7-2, the J gene TRBJ2-3; 9 nucleotides match TRBD2. Looked up from germline, CDR1 is SGHTA and CDR2 is FQGNSA. V lost 5 bases, J lost 0 bases, and 9 bases stayed unmatched. The CDR3 has 17 residues. In nucleotides, the CDR3 is TGTGCCAGCAGCCCTTCGGGCGGGAGGGCTAGCACAGATACGCAGTATTTT. Encoded protein: CASSPSGGRASTDTQYF.

This chain connects TRBV7-3 to TRBJ2-7, with 8 bases fitting TRBD2. The CDR3 runs 15 residues. The V gene end was trimmed by 5 bases and the J gene end by 9 bases; junction bases not matched to a gene: 15. Germline V gene sequence: CDR1 SGHTA, CDR2 FQGTGA. The CDR3 sequence: CASSPAGGGRSAQYF. The CDR3 DNA is TGTGCCAGCAGCCCGGCGGGCGGCGGGAGGTCGGCGCAGTACTTC.

This clonotype has a handful of counts. The rearrangement uses TRBV3-1 and TRBJ2-3; D tentatively reads TRBD1 or TRBD2 (5 bases each). The CDR3 sequence is 14 residues long. V lost 3 bases and J lost 4, with 11 bases in between. Germline loops: CDR1 LGHDT, CDR2 YNNKEL (reference sequence). The CDR3 sequence is CASSQNVGADTQYF. The CDR3 DNA is TGTGCCAGCAGCCAGAACGTGGGGGCAGATACGCAGTATTTT.

The gene calls are TRBV5-1 and TRBJ1-6; 7 bases are a match to TRBD1. J lost 8 bases, V lost 4 bases, and 9 bases had no gene match. The CDR3 has 15 amino acids. The germline CDR1 and CDR2 sequences are SGHRS and YFSETQ. CDR3 DNA: TGCGCCAGCAGCCAGGCACAGGGGCTGGATTCACCCCTCCACTTT. Translated, it gives CASSQAQGLDSPLHF.

This CDR3 is CSFSEGEFYEQYF. For the CDR3, the DNA is TGCAGCTTCAGTGAGGGGGAGTTCTACGAGCAGTACTTC. The V and J genes are TRBV29-1 and TRBJ2-7; TRBD1 is a possible D gene (6 bases). The CDR3 is made up of 13 amino acids. V lost 8 bases, J lost 3 bases, and 17 bases lay in between. Germline V lookup: CDR1 SQVTM, CDR2 ANQGSEA.

CDR3 sequence: CASSHRDAHTDTQYF. As DNA, the CDR3 is TGTGCCAGCAGCCACCGGGACGCGCACACAGATACGCAGTATTTT. This chain joins TRBV7-8 and TRBJ2-3; D may be TRBD1 or TRBD2 (5 bases each). The V end lost 5 bases, the J end lost 2 bases, and 14 bases lay between the germline ends. The CDR3 covers 15 residues. Germline V gene sequence: CDR1 SGHVS, CDR2 FQNEAQ.

This chain links TRBV4-1 with TRBJ1-1, with D maybe TRBD1 (5 bases). Germline V gene data show CDR1 as MGHRA and CDR2 as YSYEKL. CDR3 size: 16 residues. Trimming took 0 bases from V and 1 from J, leaving 12 bases between them. The CDR3 DNA reads TGCGCCAGCAGCCAAGATAAAGGGGCGGGGAACACTGAAGCTTTCTTT. This codes for CASSQDKGAGNTEAFF.

This clonotype appeared a few times. The genes are TRBV20-1 and TRBJ2-1; TRBD2 matches at 9 bases. The CDR3 extends over 14 amino acids. V trimming: 3 bases; J trimming: 8 bases; junction bases outside the gene matches: 8. Germline lookup yields CDR1 DFQATT and CDR2 SNEGSKA (reference sequence). The CDR3 sequence: CSASNFEREDEQFF. The CDR3 DNA reads TGCAGTGCTAGTAATTTCGAGCGGGAGGATGAGCAGTTCTTC.

V is TRBV2 and J is TRBJ2-3; 12 bases match TRBD2. This CDR3 is 15 amino acids long. Per germline, CDR1 SNHLY and CDR2 FYNNEI. V dropped 5 bases and J dropped 5; count of bases not matched to a gene: 5. The CDR3 sequence: CASSRPSGGGDTQYF. CDR3 nucleotides: TGTGCCAGCAGTCGACCTAGCGGGGGGGGAGATACGCAGTATTTT.

The rearrangement uses TRBV11-2 and TRBJ2-2; D may be TRBD2 (5 bases). V lost 7 bases, J lost 6 bases, and 12 bases lay in between. Looked up from germline, CDR1 is SGHAT and CDR2 is FQNNGV. CDR3 size: 13 residues. The CDR3 DNA reads TGTGCCAGCAACCCTCAAGCGGCCGGGGAGCTGTTTTTT. It is translated as CASNPQAAGELFF.

This rearrangement joins TRBV12-3 or TRBV12-4 to TRBJ1-5; D not resolved. V lost 5 bases and J lost 1, with 9 bases in between. The CDR3 is made up of 14 amino acids. As DNA, the CDR3 is TGTGCCAGCAGTGGAGACGGGAGCAATCAGCCCCAGCATTTT. This codes for CASSGDGSNQPQHF.

This clonotype was observed many times. This rearrangement joins TRBV20-1 to TRBJ2-5; 8 bases match TRBD2. After removal of 6 bases from V and 14 bases from J, the junction contained 11 bases not matched to a gene. The CDR3 is 11 residues long. The V gene's germline CDR1 is DFQATT and CDR2 SNEGSKA (reference sequence). The CDR3 loop is CSATYSLAEYF. As DNA, the CDR3 is TGCAGTGCCACCTACTCACTAGCGGAATACTTC.

DNA for the CDR3: TGTGCCAGCAGTTCTGACCCCAGGGGGGGAGGGACCTACGAGCAGTACTTC. Protein sequence: CASSSDPRGGGTYEQYF. The chain carries TRBV28 and TRBJ2-7; the D call may be TRBD1 or TRBD2 (7 bases each). The CDR3 length is 17 residues. The V end was cut by 4 bases, the J end by 2 bases, with 21 bases between. Germline CDR1 and CDR2: MDHEN and SYDVKM.

This clonotype was seen many times. The chain combines TRBV29-1 with TRBJ2-5, with TRBD1 matching over 7 bases. The ends lost 7 bases at V and 1 base at J; junction bases unmatched: 12. Germline V CDR1 and CDR2: SQVTM, ANQGSEA. This CDR3 has 15 residues. CDR3 sequence: CSGPHRGRAQETQYF. DNA of the CDR3: TGCAGCGGACCCCACAGGGGAAGGGCCCAAGAGACCCAGTACTTC.